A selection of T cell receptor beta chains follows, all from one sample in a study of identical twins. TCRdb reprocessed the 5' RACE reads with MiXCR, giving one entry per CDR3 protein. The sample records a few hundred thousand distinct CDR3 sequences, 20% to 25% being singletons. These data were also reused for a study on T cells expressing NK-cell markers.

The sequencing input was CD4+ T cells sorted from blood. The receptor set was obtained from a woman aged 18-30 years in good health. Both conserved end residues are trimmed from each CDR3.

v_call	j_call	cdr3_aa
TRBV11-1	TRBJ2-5	ASSLRPTTYDVQETQY
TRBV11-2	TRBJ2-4	ASSSLSGSVRKENIQY
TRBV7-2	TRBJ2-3	ASSLGRFDTQY
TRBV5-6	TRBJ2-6	ASSLSSWGANVLT
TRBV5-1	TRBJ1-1	ASSTGQGFTEAF
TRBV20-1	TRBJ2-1	SAREGRTPRGDEQF
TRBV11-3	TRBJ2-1	ASSLSPDPAYNEQF
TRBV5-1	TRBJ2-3	ASSLTITDTQY
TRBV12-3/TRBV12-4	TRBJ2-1	ASSWTGRKHEQF
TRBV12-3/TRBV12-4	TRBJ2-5	ASSLTSGRPWETQY
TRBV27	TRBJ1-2	ASSPRGLYGYT
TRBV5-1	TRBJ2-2	ASSRAAYTGELF
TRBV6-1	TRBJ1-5	ASRRQGSNQPQH
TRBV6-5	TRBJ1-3	ASSYSRVLGNTIY
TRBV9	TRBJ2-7	ASSALPRTDEQY
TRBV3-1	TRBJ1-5	ASSQDHGLQPQH
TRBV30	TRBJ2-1	AWGLAGGNEQF
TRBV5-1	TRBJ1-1	ASRPDRLEAF
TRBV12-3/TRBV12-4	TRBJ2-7	ASSFGRDLTSEQY
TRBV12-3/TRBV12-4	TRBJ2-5	ASSPNLGQGRETQY
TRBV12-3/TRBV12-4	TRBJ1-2	ASSKGTGRRHT
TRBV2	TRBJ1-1	ASSVEYTEAF
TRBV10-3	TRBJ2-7	AISDDGEQY
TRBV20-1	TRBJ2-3	SARRGASTDTQY
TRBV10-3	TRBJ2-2	AISESGQARTGELF
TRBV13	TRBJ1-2	ASSMGQDLYGYT
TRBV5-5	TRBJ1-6	ASSLVQGAPPLH
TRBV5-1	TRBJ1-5	ASSATGSDQPQH
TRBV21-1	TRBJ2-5	ASSSPGHQETQY
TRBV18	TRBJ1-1	ASSLDPGAGGGTEAF
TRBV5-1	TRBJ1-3	ASSLGPGGDSGNTIY
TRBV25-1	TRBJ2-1	ASSDGRGRTYNEQF
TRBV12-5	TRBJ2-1	ASGLLSGDRTEQF
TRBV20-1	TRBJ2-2	SARDPSRTGELF
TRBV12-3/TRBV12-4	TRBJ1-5	ASSSPPGDQPQH
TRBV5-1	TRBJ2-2	ASSLAGQDTGELF
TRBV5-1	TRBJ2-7	ASSLGMGSYEQY
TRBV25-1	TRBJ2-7	ASSVQESYEQY
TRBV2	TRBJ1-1	ASSEALLRDALNTEAF
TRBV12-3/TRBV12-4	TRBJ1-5	ASSFRGMDQPQH